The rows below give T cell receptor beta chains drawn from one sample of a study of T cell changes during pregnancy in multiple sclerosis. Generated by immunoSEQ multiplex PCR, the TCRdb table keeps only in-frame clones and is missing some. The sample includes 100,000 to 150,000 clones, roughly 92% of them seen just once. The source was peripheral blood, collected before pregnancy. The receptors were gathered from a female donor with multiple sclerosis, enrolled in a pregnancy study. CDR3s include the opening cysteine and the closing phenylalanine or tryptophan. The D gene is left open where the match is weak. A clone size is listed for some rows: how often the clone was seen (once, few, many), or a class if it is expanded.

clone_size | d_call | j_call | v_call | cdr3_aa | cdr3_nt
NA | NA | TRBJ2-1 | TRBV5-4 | CASSDPGQEYNEQFF | TGTGCCAGCAGCGATCCGGGACAAGAGTACAATGAGCAGTTCTTC
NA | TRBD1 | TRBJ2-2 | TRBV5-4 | CASSLAGDRGFSGELFF | TGTGCCAGCAGCTTGGCTGGGGACAGGGGTTTCTCCGGGGAGCTGTTTTTT
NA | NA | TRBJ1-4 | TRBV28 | CASSSRSPTGEKLFF | TGTGCCAGCAGTTCGAGGTCCCCCACGGGTGAAAAACTGTTTTTT
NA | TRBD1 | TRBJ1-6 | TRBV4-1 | CASSHTTGGADSPLHF | TGCGCCAGCAGCCACACCACAGGGGGCGCCGATTCACCCCTCCACTTT
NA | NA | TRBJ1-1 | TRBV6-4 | CASSEEAGYTEAFF | TGTGCCAGCAGTGAAGAGGCGGGATACACTGAAGCTTTCTTT
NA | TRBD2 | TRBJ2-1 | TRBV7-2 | CASSLVAGVGNEQFF | TGTGCCAGCAGCTTAGTGGCGGGGGTTGGGAATGAGCAGTTCTTC
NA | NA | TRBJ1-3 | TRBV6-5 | CASSYKQGSDTIYF | TGTGCCAGCAGTTACAAACAGGGAAGCGACACCATATATTTT
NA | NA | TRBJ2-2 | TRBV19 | CASNGNTGELFF | TGTGCCAGCAACGGGAACACCGGGGAGCTGTTTTTT
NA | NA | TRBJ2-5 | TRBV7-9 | CASRPGGYQETQYF | TGTGCCAGCAGACCAGGGGGGTACCAAGAGACCCAGTACTTC
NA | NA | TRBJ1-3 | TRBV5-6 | CASSLGQAGNTIYF | TGTGCCAGCAGCTTGGGGCAGGCTGGAAACACCATATATTTT
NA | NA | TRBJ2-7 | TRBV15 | CATSRDAAAGYEQYF | TGTGCCACCAGCAGAGATGCAGCGGCGGGCTACGAGCAGTACTTC
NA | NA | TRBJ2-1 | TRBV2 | CASMSLYNEQFF | TGTGCCAGCATGAGCTTATACAATGAGCAGTTCTTC
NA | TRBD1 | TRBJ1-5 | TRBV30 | CAWTSGGDQPQHF | TGTGCCTGGACATCAGGGGGCGATCAGCCCCAGCATTTT
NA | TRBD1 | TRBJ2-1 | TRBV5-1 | CASSTGFTGANEQFF | TGCGCCAGCAGCACAGGATTCACAGGGGCCAATGAGCAGTTCTTC
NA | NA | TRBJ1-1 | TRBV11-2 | CASSLGPGNTEAFF | TGTGCCAGCAGCTTAGGTCCAGGGAACACTGAAGCTTTCTTT
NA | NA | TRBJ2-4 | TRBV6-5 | CASSRAVDKNIQYF | TGTGCCAGCAGCCGTGCGGTGGACAAAAACATTCAGTACTTC
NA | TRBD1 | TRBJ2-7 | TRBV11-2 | CASSQRSGTEYSYEQYF | TGTGCCAGCAGCCAACGATCCGGGACAGAGTACTCCTACGAGCAGTACTTC
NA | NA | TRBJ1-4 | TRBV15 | CATSRGGATNEKLFF | TGTGCCACCAGCAGAGGGGGGGCAACTAATGAAAAACTGTTTTTT
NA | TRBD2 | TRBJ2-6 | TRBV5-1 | CASSWTSSGANVLTF | TGCGCCAGCAGCTGGACTAGCTCGGGGGCCAACGTCCTGACTTTC
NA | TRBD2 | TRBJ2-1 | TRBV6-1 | CASSERPSGGADEQFF | TGTGCCAGCAGTGAACGGCCTAGCGGGGGGGCCGATGAGCAGTTCTTC
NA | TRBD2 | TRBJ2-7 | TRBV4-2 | CASRSGGTYEQYF | TGTGCCAGCAGAAGCGGGGGGACCTACGAGCAGTACTTC
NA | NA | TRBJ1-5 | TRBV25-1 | CASRGAGERQPQHF | TGTGCCAGCCGTGGGGCAGGGGAACGTCAGCCCCAGCATTTT
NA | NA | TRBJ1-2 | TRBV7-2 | CASSLDGSGRGYTF | TGTGCCAGCAGCTTAGATGGTAGTGGCAGGGGCTACACCTTC
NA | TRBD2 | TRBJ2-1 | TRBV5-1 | CASSWTSGRAMDEQFF | TGCGCCAGCAGCTGGACTAGCGGGAGGGCCATGGATGAGCAGTTCTTC
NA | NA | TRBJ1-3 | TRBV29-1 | CSVQGLSGNTIYF | TGCAGCGTACAGGGCCTCTCTGGAAACACCATATATTTT
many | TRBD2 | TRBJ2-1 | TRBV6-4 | CASSELAGDYNEQFF | TGTGCCAGCAGTGAACTAGCGGGAGACTACAATGAGCAGTTCTTC
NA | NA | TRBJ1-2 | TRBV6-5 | CASSHNYGYTF | TGTGCCAGCAGTCATAACTATGGCTACACCTTC
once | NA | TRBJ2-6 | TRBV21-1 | CASSKEEDRSSGANVLTF | TGTGCCAGCAGCAAAGAAGAGGACAGGAGCTCTGGGGCCAACGTCCTGACTTTC
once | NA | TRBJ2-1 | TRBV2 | CASSEEYGGHYNEQFF | TGTGCCAGCAGTGAAGAGTACGGGGGGCACTACAATGAGCAGTTCTTC
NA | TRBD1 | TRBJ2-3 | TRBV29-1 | CSVGGTGADTQYF | TGCAGCGTTGGCGGGACAGGGGCAGATACGCAGTATTTT
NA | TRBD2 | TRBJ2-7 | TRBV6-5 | CASSFTSGRAEQYF | TGTGCCAGCAGTTTTACTAGCGGGAGGGCCGAGCAGTACTTC
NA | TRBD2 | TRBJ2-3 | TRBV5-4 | CASSSPPGLAGGWDTQYF | TGTGCCAGCAGCTCCCCCCCGGGACTAGCAGGGGGGTGGGATACGCAGTATTTT
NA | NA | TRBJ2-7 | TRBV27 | CASSPEAPFTYEQYF | TGTGCCAGCAGTCCCGAGGCACCTTTTACCTACGAGCAGTACTTC
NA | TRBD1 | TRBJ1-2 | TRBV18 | CASSPGQVGGYTF | TGTGCCAGCTCACCGGGACAGGTGGGAGGCTACACCTTC
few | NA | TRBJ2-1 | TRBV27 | CASSSRDNSYNEQFF | TGTGCCAGCAGTTCCCGGGACAATTCCTACAATGAGCAGTTCTTC
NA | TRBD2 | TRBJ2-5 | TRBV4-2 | CASSLGLAGTETQYF | TGTGCCAGCAGCCTGGGACTAGCGGGAACAGAGACCCAGTACTTC
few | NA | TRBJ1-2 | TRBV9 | CASSVGSSLNYGYTF | TGTGCCAGCAGCGTGGGTAGTAGCCTTAACTATGGCTACACCTTC